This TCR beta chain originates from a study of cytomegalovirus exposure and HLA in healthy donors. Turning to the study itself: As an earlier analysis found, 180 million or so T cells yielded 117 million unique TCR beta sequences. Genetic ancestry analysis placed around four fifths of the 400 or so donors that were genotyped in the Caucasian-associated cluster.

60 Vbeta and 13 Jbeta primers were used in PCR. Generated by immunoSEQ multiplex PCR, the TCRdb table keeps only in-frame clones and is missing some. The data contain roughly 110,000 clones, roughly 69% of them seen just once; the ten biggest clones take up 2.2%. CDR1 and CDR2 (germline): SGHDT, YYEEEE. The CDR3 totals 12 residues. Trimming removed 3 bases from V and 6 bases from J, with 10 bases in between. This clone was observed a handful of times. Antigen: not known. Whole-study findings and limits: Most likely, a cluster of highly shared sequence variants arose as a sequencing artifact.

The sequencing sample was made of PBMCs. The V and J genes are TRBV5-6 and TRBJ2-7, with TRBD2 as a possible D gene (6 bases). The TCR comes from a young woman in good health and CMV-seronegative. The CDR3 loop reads CASSSGSGEQYF. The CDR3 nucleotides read TGTGCCAGCAGCTCCGGGAGCGGCGAGCAGTACTTC.